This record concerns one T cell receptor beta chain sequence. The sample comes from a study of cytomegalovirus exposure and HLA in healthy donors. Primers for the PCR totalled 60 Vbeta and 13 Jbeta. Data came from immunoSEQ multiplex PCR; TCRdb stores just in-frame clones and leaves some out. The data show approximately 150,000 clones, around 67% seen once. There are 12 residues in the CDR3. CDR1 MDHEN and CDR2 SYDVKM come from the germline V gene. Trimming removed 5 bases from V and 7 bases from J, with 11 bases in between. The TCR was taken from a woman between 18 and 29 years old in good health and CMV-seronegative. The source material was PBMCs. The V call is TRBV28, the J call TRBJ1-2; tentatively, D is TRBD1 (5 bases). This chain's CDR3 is CASSIRQIGYTF. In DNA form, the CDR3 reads TGTGCCAGCAGTATCCGACAGATTGGCTACACCTTC.